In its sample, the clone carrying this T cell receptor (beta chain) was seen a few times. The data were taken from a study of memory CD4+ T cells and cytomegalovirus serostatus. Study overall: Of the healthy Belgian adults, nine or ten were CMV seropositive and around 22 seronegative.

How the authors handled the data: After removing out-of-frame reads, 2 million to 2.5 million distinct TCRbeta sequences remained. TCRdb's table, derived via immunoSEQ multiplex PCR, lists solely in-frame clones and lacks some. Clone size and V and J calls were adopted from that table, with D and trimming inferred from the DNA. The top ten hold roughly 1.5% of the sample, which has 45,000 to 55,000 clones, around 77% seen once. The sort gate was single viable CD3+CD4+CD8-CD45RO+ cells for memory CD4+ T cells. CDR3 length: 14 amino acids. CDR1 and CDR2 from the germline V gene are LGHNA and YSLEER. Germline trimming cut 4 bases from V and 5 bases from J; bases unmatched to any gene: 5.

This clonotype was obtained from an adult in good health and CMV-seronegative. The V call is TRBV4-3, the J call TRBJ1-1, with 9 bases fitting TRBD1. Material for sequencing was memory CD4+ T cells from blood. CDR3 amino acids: CASSRRDRATEAFF. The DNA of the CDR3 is TGCGCCAGCAGCCGACGGGACAGGGCAACTGAAGCTTTCTTT.